This TCR beta chain stems from a study of blood T cells in healthy people across ages (dated by TCRdb to 2014 to 2015). Study-wide context: In model experiments, template switching captured about one uniquely barcoded TCR beta cDNA molecule for every two T cells. Four age groups were formed from the donors: young (average approximately 15 years), middle-aged (less than 40), aged (roughly 58) and long-lived (about 80). The study analyzed two additional independent replicas of 1 million unique cDNA reads from the same blood draw for two donors, one aged 18 to 29 and one aged 80 or older. To track age-related changes in TCR beta repertoire diversity, the study relied on deep sequencing normalized with unique cDNA molecular identifiers. General study outcomes and caveats: There was a strong correlation between observed TCR beta diversity and the percentage of naive T cells measured by flow cytometry. Donor CMV infection status was unknown, potentially confounding age-related changes in expanded clonotypes. The long-lived group showed more naive CD4+ T cells, fewer expanded clones and increased TCR diversity than the aged group, suggesting age selection. Observed TCR beta diversity per million T cells fell roughly linearly with age, and a significant reduction was already apparent by age roughly 41. Bulk unsorted PBMC profiling prevented conclusive comparison of naive and antigen-experienced compartments. Estimates of total diversity based on one million sequenced T cells were considered lower bounds and underestimates.

Library preparation used 5' RACE. Instrument on record: Illumina HiSeq 2500. The second PCR ran for roughly 7 to 11 cycles and used a J-beta primer mix along with a sample-barcoded 5' primer. A template-switch 5' adaptor carrying 12 random nucleotides introduced a unique molecular identifier onto each TCR beta cDNA molecule. Each sample yielded at least 2.5 million CDR3-containing paired-end reads. The Mint cDNA synthesis kit, primed by a TRBC-specific oligonucleotide, was used to synthesize first-strand cDNA from all RNA. Following uracil-DNA glycosylase treatment, all cDNA underwent a first 18-cycle PCR with the universal primers M1SS and BC2_uni_R. On the study's bioinformatics: For normalization, 1 million high-quality reads, each with a distinct molecular identifier, were randomly selected from each sample. Reads with shared molecular identifiers were discarded instead of being binned into consensus sequences. MiTCR, with a Q25 quality threshold and the strictest error-elimination algorithm, was used for CDR3 identification, clonotype clustering and error correction. A nonparametric unseen species model using Euler transformation provided a lower-bound estimate of total TCR beta diversity. TCRdb reran the public reads through fastp at Q25 and MiXCR, keeping productive beta chains. Every entry covers one CDR3 protein and lists the most common genes and DNA from its rows. For this entry, the V and J calls and clone size follow TCRdb and not the study's own pipeline. For this sample there are fewer than 1,200,000 distinct CDR3 sequences; about 25% appear just once. 0.65% to 0.75% of the sample goes to the ten largest clones.

The roughly 39 donors, aged roughly 6 to 100 years, were systemically healthy Caucasian individuals from Russia. Each donor gave approximately 9.4 milliliters of peripheral blood, drawn into EDTA-treated Vacutainer tubes. Ficoll-Paque density-gradient centrifugation was used to isolate PBMCs, with at least 6.5 million per sample. Total RNA was extracted from PBMCs with Trizol reagent, with at least 6 micrograms obtained per sample. The percentages of naive CD45RAhigh/CD27high T cells were determined by flow cytometry on a PBMC aliquot from every donor. This clonotype has just one count. It lacks a known antigen. No much larger clonotype is one base removed from it; base qualities were not supplied. In the germline V gene (reference sequence), CDR1 corresponds to DFQATT and CDR2 to SNEGSKA. Germline trimming amounts to 3 bases on V and 6 bases on J, with 16 as the count of junction bases outside the gene matches. There are 16 amino acids in the CDR3, from cysteine to phenylalanine inclusive. CDR3 DNA only is kept here, 48 bases in frame from base 1.

This sample also appeared in a second study, on T cells of mothers and their children. Taken from the second paper: Nine systemically healthy Caucasian individuals, comprising three mothers and their six children, were included as donors. cDNA synthesis consumed the entire amount of extracted RNA, loaded at roughly 1.5 ug RNA in each 15 ul reaction. In the second PCR, the M1S primer introduced both the sample barcodes and 2-4 random nucleotides. Each mother yielded over 8.5 million TCR beta CDR3 reads and each child some 3 million reads. Thymic selection shapes the output of TCR recombination in a similar way in related and unrelated pairs, and inherited differences have a minor effect. Normalized repertoire overlap was always found to be slightly, but never significantly, higher in related mother-child pairs than in unrelated mother-child pairs. Persistent microchimeric T cell clones were not detected, at a sensitivity of roughly 100 clones per million clonotypes. Deep NGS was used in the study to compare the TCR beta repertoires of mothers and children and to look for features that separate related mother-child pairs from unrelated individuals. On average, the children were about 12 +/- 4 years old, while the mothers were around 40 +/- 4 years old. After adapters were ligated using NEBNext reagents, the libraries underwent 100+100 nt paired-end sequencing on an Illumina HiSeq 2000. To prevent cross-contamination, the mother and child libraries were prepared a month apart and were sequenced in separate runs. Each donor had between 500,000 and 2,000,000 distinct TCR beta clonotypes identified. Naive TCR beta clonotypes were estimated from low-frequency clonotypes matched to each donor's FACS-determined naive share, without sorting.

The sequence derives from a girl aged 2-10 years in good health. Here the chain combines TRBV20-1 and TRBJ1-1, and 7 junctional nucleotides match TRBD1. Sequencing was carried out using blood. Here is the DNA: TGCAGTGCTAGGAGGCCCGGGACAGATTCAGGGGCTGAAGCTTTCTTT. Its protein is CSARRPGTDSGAEAFF.